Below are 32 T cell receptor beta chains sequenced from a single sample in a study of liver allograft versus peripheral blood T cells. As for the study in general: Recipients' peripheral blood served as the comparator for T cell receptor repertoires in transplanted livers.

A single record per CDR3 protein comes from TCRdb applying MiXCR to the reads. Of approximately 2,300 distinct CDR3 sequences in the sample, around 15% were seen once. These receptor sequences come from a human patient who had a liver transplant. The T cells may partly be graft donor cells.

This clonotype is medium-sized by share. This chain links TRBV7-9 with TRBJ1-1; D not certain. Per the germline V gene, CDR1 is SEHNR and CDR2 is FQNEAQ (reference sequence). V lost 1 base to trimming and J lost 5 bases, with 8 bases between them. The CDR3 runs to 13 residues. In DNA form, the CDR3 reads TGTGCCAGCAGCTTAGAGGCGAGGACTGAAGCTTTCTTT. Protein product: CASSLEARTEAFF.

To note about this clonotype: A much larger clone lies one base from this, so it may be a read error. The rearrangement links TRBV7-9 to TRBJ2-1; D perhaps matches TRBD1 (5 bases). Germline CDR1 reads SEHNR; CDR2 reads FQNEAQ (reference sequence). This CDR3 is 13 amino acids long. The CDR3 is CAGSPLGHDEQFF. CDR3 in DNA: TGTGCCGGCAGCCCACTGGGGCACGATGAGCAGTTCTTC.

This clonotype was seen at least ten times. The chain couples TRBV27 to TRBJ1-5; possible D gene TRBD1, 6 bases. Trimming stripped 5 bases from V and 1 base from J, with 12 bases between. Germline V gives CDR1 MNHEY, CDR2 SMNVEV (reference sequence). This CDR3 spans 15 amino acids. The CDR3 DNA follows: TGTGCCAGCAGTCCCAGGGGAGGGAGCAATCAGCCCCAGCATTTT. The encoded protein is CASSPRGGSNQPQHF.

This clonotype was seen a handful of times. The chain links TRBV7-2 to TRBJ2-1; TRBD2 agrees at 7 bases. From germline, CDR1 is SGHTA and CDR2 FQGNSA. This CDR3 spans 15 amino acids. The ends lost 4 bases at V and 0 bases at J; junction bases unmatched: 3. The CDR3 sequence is CASSWGGSSYNEQFF. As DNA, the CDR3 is TGTGCCAGCAGCTGGGGGGGGAGCTCCTACAATGAGCAGTTCTTC.

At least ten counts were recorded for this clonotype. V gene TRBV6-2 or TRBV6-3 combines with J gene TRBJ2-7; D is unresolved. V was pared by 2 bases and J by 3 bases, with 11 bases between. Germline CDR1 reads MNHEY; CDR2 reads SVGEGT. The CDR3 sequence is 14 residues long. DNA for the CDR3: TGTGCCAGCAGTTACGGTTTAACGGTCTACGAGCAGTACTTC. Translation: CASSYGLTVYEQYF.

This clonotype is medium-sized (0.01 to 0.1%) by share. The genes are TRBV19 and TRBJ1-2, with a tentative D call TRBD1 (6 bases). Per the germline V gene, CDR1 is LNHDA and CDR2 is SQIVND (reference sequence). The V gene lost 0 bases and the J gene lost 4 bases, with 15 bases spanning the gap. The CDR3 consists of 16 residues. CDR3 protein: CASSIDLRTAPYGYTF. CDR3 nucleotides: TGTGCCAGTAGTATAGATCTTAGGACAGCACCCTATGGCTACACCTTC.

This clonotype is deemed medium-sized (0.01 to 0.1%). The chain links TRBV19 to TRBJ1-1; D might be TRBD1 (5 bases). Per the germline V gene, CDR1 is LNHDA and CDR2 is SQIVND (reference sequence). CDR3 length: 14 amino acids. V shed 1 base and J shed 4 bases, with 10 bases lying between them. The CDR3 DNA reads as TGTGCCAGTAGTATAGTAGAAGGGGCCACTGAAGCTTTCTTT. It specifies CASSIVEGATEAFF. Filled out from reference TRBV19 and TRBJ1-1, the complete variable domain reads DGGITQSPKYLFRKEGQNVTLSCEQNLNHDAMYWYRQDPGQGLRLIYYSQIVNDFQKGDIAEGYSVSREKKESFPLTVTSAQKNPTAFYLCASSIVEGATEAFFGQGTRLTVV.

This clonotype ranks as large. CDR3 region: CSVELGGYTF. In DNA form, the CDR3 reads TGCAGCGTTGAACTGGGTGGCTACACCTTC. V is TRBV29-1 and J is TRBJ1-2; D ambiguous. The germline gives CDR1 SQVTM, CDR2 ANQGSEA. V lost 2 bases to trimming and J lost 7 bases, with 5 bases between them. This CDR3 is 10 amino acids long.

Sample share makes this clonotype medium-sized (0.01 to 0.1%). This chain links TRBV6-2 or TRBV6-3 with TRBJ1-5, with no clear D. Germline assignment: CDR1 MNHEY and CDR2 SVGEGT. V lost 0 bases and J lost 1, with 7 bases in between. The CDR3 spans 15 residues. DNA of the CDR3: TGTGCCAGCAGTTACTCGGGCAGCAGCAATCAGCCCCAGCATTTT. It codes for CASSYSGSSNQPQHF.

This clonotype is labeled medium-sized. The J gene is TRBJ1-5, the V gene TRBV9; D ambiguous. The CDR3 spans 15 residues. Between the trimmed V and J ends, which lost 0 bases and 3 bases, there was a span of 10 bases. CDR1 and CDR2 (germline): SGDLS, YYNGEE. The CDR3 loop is CASSVEGKTNQPQHF. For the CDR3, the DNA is TGTGCCAGCAGCGTAGAGGGTAAGACCAATCAGCCCCAGCATTTT.

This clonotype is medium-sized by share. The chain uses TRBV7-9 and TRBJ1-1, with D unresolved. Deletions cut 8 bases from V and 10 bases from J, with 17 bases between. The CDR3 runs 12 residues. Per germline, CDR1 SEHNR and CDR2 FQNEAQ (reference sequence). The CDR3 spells CASSFTPEGAFF. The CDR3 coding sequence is TGTGCCAGCTCATTCACCCCCGAGGGAGCTTTCTTT.

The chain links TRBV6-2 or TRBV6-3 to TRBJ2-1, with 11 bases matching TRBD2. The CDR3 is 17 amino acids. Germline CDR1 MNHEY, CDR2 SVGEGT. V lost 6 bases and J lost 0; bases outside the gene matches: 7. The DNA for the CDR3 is TGTGCCAGCAGGATCGGACTAGCGGGTAGCTCCTACAATGAGCAGTTCTTC. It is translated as CASRIGLAGSSYNEQFF.

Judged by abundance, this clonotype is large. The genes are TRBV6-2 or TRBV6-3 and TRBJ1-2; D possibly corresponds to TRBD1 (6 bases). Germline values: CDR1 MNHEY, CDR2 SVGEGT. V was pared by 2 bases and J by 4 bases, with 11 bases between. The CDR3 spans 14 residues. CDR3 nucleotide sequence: TGTGCCAGCAGTTACGGCAACAGGGCCTATGGCTACACCTTC. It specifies CASSYGNRAYGYTF.

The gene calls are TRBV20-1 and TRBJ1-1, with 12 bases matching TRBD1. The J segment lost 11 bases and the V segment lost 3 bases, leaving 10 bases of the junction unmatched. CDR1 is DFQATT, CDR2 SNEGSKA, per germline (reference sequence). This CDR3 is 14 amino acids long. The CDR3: CSARVGQGAVPAFF. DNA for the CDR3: TGCAGTGCTAGGGTGGGACAGGGGGCCGTCCCGGCTTTCTTT.

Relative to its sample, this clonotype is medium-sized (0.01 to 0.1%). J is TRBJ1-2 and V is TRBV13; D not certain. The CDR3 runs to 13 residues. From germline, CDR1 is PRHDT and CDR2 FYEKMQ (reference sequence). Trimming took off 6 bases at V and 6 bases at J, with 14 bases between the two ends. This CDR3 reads CASSTAQSDGYTF. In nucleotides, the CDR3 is TGTGCCAGCAGTACCGCCCAGAGCGATGGCTACACCTTC.

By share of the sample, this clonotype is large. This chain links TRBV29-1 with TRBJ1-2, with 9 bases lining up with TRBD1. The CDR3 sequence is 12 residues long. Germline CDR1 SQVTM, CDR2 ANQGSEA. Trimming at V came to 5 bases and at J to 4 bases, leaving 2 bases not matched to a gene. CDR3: CSVQTGGYGYTF. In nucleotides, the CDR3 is TGCAGCGTTCAGACAGGGGGCTATGGCTACACCTTC.

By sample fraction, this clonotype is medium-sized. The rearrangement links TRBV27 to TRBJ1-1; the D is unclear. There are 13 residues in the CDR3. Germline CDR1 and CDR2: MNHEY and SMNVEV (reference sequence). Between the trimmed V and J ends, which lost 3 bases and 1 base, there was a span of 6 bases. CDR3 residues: CASSFTGNTEAFF. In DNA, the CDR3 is TGTGCCAGCAGTTTTACCGGGAACACTGAAGCTTTCTTT.

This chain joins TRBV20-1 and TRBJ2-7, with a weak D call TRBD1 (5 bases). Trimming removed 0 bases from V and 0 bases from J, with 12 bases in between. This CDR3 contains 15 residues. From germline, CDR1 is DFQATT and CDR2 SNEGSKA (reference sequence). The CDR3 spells CSARDLIGASYEQYF. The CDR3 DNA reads TGCAGTGCTAGAGACCTGATAGGGGCCTCCTACGAGCAGTACTTC.

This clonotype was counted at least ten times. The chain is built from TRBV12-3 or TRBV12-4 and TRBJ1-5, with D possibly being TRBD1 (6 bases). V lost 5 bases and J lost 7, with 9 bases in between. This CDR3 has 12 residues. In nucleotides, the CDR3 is TGTGCCAGCAGTGTCAGGGGCCAGCCCCAGCATTTT. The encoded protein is CASSVRGQPQHF.

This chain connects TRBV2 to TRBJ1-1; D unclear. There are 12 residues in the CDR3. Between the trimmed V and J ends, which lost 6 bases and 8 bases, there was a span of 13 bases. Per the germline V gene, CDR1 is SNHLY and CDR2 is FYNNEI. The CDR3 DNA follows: TGTGCCAGCAGAGATACAGAGCACGAAGCTTTCTTT. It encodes CASRDTEHEAFF.

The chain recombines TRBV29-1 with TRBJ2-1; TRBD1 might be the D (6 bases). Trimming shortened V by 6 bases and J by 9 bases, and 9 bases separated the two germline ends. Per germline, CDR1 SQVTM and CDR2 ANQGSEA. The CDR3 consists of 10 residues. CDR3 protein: CSVGTSEQFF. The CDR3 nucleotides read TGCAGCGTCGGGACAAGTGAGCAGTTCTTC.

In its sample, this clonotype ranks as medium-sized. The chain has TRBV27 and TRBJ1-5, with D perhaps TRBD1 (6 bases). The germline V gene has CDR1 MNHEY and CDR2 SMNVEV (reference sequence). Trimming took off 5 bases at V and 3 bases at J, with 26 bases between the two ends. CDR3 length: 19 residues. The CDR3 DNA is TGTGCCAGCAGTCCGTCAGGGGTACTGGATCGGGTGTCCAATCAGCCCCAGCATTTT. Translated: CASSPSGVLDRVSNQPQHF.

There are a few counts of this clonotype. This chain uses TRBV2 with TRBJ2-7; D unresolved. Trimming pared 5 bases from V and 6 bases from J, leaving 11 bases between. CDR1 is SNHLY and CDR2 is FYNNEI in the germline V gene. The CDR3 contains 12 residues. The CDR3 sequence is CASSWTSGEQYF. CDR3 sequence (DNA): TGTGCCAGCAGTTGGACGTCCGGCGAGCAGTACTTC.

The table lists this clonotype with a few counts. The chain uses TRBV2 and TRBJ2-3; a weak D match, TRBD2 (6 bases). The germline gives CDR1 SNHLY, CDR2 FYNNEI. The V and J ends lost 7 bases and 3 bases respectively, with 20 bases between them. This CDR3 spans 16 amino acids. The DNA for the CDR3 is TGTGCCAGCACACGTTCAGTGGAGGGTAGGACAGATACGCAGTATTTT. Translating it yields CASTRSVEGRTDTQYF.

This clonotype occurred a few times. The CDR3 is CASSFNGNYEQYF. The CDR3 DNA sequence: TGTGCCAGCAGTTTTAACGGGAACTACGAGCAGTACTTC. The rearrangement uses TRBV12-3 or TRBV12-4 and TRBJ2-7; D is possibly TRBD2 (5 bases). This CDR3 contains 13 residues. The ends were cut back, 3 bases at V and 3 bases at J, with 9 bases in the middle.

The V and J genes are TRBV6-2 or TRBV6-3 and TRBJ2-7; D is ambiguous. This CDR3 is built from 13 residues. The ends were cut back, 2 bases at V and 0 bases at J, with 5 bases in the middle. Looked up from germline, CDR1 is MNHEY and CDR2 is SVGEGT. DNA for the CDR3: TGTGCCAGCAGTTACGCTAGCTCCTACGAGCAGTACGTC. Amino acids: CASSYASSYEQYV.

The CDR3 nucleotides are TGTGCCAGTAGTGACACAGGGCCCAATCAGCCCCAGCATTTT. Encoded protein: CASSDTGPNQPQHF. The chain recombines TRBV19 with TRBJ1-5; weak D call: TRBD1 (6 bases). CDR1 LNHDA and CDR2 SQIVND come from the germline V gene (reference sequence). V was clipped by 5 bases and J by 3 bases, with 11 bases between them. This CDR3 is 14 amino acids long.

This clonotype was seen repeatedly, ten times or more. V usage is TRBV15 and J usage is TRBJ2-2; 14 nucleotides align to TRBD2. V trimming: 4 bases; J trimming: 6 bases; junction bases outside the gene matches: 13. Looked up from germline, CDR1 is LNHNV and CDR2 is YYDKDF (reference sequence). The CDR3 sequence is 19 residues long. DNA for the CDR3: TGTGCCACCAGCACGGGACTAGCGGGAGAGGGCAAAATTGCCGGGGAGCTGTTTTTT. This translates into CATSTGLAGEGKIAGELFF.

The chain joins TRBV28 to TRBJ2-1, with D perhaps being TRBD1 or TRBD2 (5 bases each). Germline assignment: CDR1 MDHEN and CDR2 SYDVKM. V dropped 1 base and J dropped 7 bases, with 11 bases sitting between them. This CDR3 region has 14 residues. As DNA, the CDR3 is TGTGCCAGCAGTTTATCTTGGGGGTCGAATGAGCAGTTCTTC. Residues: CASSLSWGSNEQFF.

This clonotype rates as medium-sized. The CDR3 here is CASSLGDSRINEQFF. In DNA form, the CDR3 reads TGTGCCAGCAGCTTGGGAGACTCCCGTATCAATGAGCAGTTCTTC. The chain couples TRBV5-4 to TRBJ2-1; no firm D call. This CDR3 is built from 15 residues. The germline CDR1 and CDR2 sequences are SGHNT and YYREEE (reference sequence). With 0 bases removed from V and 6 bases from J, the gap between germline ends came to 13 bases.

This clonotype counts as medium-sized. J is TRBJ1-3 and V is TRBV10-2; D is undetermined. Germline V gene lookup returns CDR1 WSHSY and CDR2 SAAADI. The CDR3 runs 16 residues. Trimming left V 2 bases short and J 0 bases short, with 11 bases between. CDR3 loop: CASSEKGFISGNTIYF. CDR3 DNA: TGCGCCAGCAGTGAGAAAGGGTTTATCTCTGGAAACACCATATATTTT.

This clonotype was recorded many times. The CDR3 sequence is CASSLSAPYEQYF. In DNA form, the CDR3 reads TGTGCCAGCAGTCTCTCCGCCCCCTACGAGCAGTACTTC. The V call is TRBV12-3 or TRBV12-4, the J call TRBJ2-7; D gene unclear. V lost 5 bases, J lost 2 bases, and 10 bases lay in between. The CDR3 runs 13 residues.